This T cell receptor (beta chain) is drawn from a study of T-cell memory formation after mild COVID-19. The V gene lost 5 bases and the J gene lost 7 bases, with 24 bases spanning the gap. The CDR3 spans 16 residues. CDR1 SGHDT and CDR2 YYEEEE come from the germline V gene. To note about this clonotype: Its antigen is undetermined.

General study points: Pre-infection memory showed some responding clones, and this suggested that cross-reactive memory joined. Clones contracting day 15 to 85 were balanced CD4/CD8; later expanders leaned CD4+.

MiXCR, applied by TCRdb to the 5' RACE reads, yields one record per CDR3 protein. The top ten hold about 40% of the sample, which has some 100,000 distinct CDR3 sequences, 8.5% to 14% seen once. The sequence was collected from a man between 18 and 29 years old who had mild COVID-19 (a few samples of this study predate the infection). Cell type and time point are not known. The chain uses TRBV5-6 and TRBJ2-5, with D tentatively TRBD2 (6 bases). The sequencing sample was made of PBMCs or a T cell subset sorted from them (not recorded which). The CDR3 DNA follows: TGTGCCAGCAGTCGCGGGACTCCCTTTGATTTTGGGACCCAGTACTTC. This encodes CASSRGTPFDFGTQYF.